What follows describes a single T cell receptor beta chain. Antigen specificity is unknown. Amplified TCR beta CDR3 regions came from RNA transcripts. Primed by the HTBI set, a first-round RT-PCR was run on the TCR CDR3. TCRdb ran MiXCR on the multiplex PCR reads and lists one entry per CDR3 protein. The data show some 690,000 distinct CDR3 sequences, with 17% seen just once and roughly a sixth held by the top ten. This sample was taken from a study of T cells in Graves' hyperthyroidism and ophthalmopathy. Whole-study findings and limits: A model of 13 V-J features distinguished ophthalmopathy from stable hyperthyroidism. Most thyroid clonotypes expanded above 0.001 appeared in blood too.

From germline, CDR1 is MDHEN and CDR2 SYDVKM. The V segment lost 6 bases and the J segment 4 bases; nucleotides outside the gene matches: 23. The CDR3 is 20 amino acids. Disease duration under 2 months; hyperthyroidism patients were aged 18 to 65. This TCR was recovered from a man aged 45-65 years with Graves' hyperthyroidism. Sequencing was carried out using blood. The chain combines TRBV28 with TRBJ2-1; 8 bases fit TRBD1. This chain's CDR3 is CASSPNRTGRLANSYNEQFF. For the CDR3, the DNA is TGTGCCAGCAGCCCCAACAGGACAGGGAGGCTAGCGAACTCGTACAATGAGCAGTTCTTC.